A selection of T cell receptor beta chains follows, all from one sample in a study of cytomegalovirus exposure and HLA in healthy donors. TCRdb's table, derived via immunoSEQ multiplex PCR, lists solely in-frame clones and lacks some. This table has about 200,000 clones, 80% to 90% appearing once. The sequencing input was PBMCs. These receptors originate from a man younger than 40 in good health and CMV-seronegative. Both conserved end residues are part of each CDR3. Fields, in order: J gene, clone size, D gene, V gene, CDR3 DNA, CDR3 protein. D genes are given only for firm matches. Where a row states a size, it is once, few, many or the class of an expanded clone; other rows omit it.

TRBJ1-5 . TRBD1 TRBV6-6 TGTGCCAGCAGCGCGGGACAGCGTAATCAGCCCCAGCATTTT CASSAGQRNQPQHF
TRBJ2-3 . TRBD1 TRBV19 TGTGCCAGTAGTATGACAGGGGCGGGCACAGATACGCAGTATTTT CASSMTGAGTDTQYF
TRBJ2-1 . . TRBV14 TGTGCCAGCAGCCCGAAGGATGGGAACAGGTGGAGTAACAATGAGCAGTTCTTC CASSPKDGNRWSNNEQFF
TRBJ2-3 once TRBD2 TRBV9 TGTGCCAGCAGCTCGAGCGGGGGGGCAGCAGATACGCAGTATTTT CASSSSGGAADTQYF
TRBJ1-2 . TRBD1 TRBV4-2 TGTGCCAGCAGGGTGACAGGGGTAGATGGCTACACCTTC CASRVTGVDGYTF
TRBJ2-1 few . TRBV5-6 TGTGCCAGCAGCTTGGGGCGGGGCGATGAGCAGTTCTTC CASSLGRGDEQFF
TRBJ2-6 . . TRBV5-4 TGTGCCAGCAGCGCCTTAGTGGGGTCGGGCTCTGGGGCCAGCGTCCTGACTTTC CASSALVGSGSGASVLTF
TRBJ2-1 . TRBD2 TRBV4-2 TGTGCCAGCAGCCAAGATCTAGCGGGGGGAAACTACAATGAGCAGTTCTTC CASSQDLAGGNYNEQFF
TRBJ2-4 . TRBD1 TRBV19 TGTGCCAGTAGTACAGAATCCGGGACAGGCCTGGACATTCAGTACTTC CASSTESGTGLDIQYF
TRBJ1-6 once . TRBV6-5 TGTGCCAGCAGCCCTAAGGGGAATAATTCACCCCTCCACTTT CASSPKGNNSPLHF
TRBJ2-7 . TRBD1 TRBV11-1 TGTGCCAGCGCTCGACAGGGAACCTACGAGCAGTACTTC CASARQGTYEQYF
TRBJ1-4 once TRBD1 TRBV6-1 TGTGCCAGCAGTGGGCCGGGACAGGGGCGCCTACCTAATGAAAAACTGTTTTTT CASSGPGQGRLPNEKLFF
TRBJ1-2 . . TRBV14 TGTGCCAGCAGCCCTGAAACCCAGGGGCGGGTTGGCTACACCTTC CASSPETQGRVGYTF
TRBJ1-6 . . TRBV2 TGTGCCAGCAGTCCGAGGGCTAGCTCCTATAATTCACCCCTCCACTTT CASSPRASSYNSPLHF
TRBJ2-7 . TRBD1 TRBV28 TGTGCCAGCAGTGCCACCCAGATATACCGGGACAGGGATGGCGAGCAGTACTTC CASSATQIYRDRDGEQYF
TRBJ1-2 . TRBD1 TRBV19 TGTGCCAGACAAACAGGGGAGTATGGCTACACCTTC CARQTGEYGYTF
TRBJ2-7 . . TRBV6-5 TGTGCCAGCAGAGGTCAGGGGCGAACCTACGAGCAGTACTTC CASRGQGRTYEQYF
TRBJ2-2 few . TRBV7-9 TGTGCCAGTCGTACAGGGAACACCGGGGAGCTGTTTTTT CASRTGNTGELFF
TRBJ2-5 . . TRBV9 TGTGCCAGCAGCGCGTCGGGTCTCCAAGAGACCCAGTACTTC CASSASGLQETQYF
TRBJ1-5 . TRBD1 TRBV10-3 TGTGCCATCAGGGACAGGTCAAATCAGCCCCAGCATTTT CAIRDRSNQPQHF
TRBJ1-2 . TRBD1 TRBV5-5 TGTGCCAGCAGCTCGGGACAGACCGGGGGCTACACCTTC CASSSGQTGGYTF
TRBJ1-6 . TRBD1 TRBV30 TGTGCCTGGAGTGTACTATCGGGACAGTTAAATTCACCCCTCCACTTT CAWSVLSGQLNSPLHF
TRBJ2-7 few TRBD1 TRBV27 TGTGCCAGCAGTTCGGGGACAGGGGACTACGAGCAGTACTTC CASSSGTGDYEQYF
TRBJ1-5 . . TRBV6-6 TGTGCCAGCAGGACTAACAGGGAAGGCAATCAGCCCCAGCATTTT CASRTNREGNQPQHF
TRBJ2-1 once TRBD1 TRBV6-5 TGTGCCAGCAGTTATGGGACAGGCTCCTACAATGAGCAGTTCTTC CASSYGTGSYNEQFF
TRBJ2-1 . . TRBV4-1 TGCGCCAGCAGCCAAGAGCGGGGCCGCGGGCCGGGCAATGAGCAGTTCTTC CASSQERGRGPGNEQFF
TRBJ2-7 . TRBD1 TRBV9 TGTGCCAGCAGCAGCGGACAGGGCGAGGACGAGCAGTACTTC CASSSGQGEDEQYF
TRBJ2-1 few . TRBV25-1 TGTGCCAGCAGTGGGAGTGGTGGTGAGCAGTTCTTC CASSGSGGEQFF
TRBJ2-2 . . TRBV6-6 TGTGCCAGCAGTTACTCAGTTAGCGGGAACACCGGGGAGCTGTTTTTT CASSYSVSGNTGELFF
TRBJ2-7 . TRBD1 TRBV6-5 TGTGCCAGCAGTCGACAGGGTAACGAGCAGTACTTC CASSRQGNEQYF
TRBJ2-1 . . TRBV6-6 TGTGCCAGCAGTTCAGTGTTGGGGGGTGAGCAGTTCTTC CASSSVLGGEQFF
TRBJ2-5 . . TRBV4-3 TGCGCCAGCAGCCAAGCGAACCTAGCATCCGAGACCCAGTACTTC CASSQANLASETQYF
TRBJ2-6 . . TRBV6-1 TGTGCCAGCAGTGAAGCGCCACTGCACTCTGGGGCCAGCGTCCTGACTTTC CASSEAPLHSGASVLTF
TRBJ1-1 . TRBD1 TRBV4-1 TGCGCCAGCAGCCACCCGGGACAGGGAGGGACTGAAGCTTTCTTT CASSHPGQGGTEAFF
TRBJ1-3 . . TRBV15 TGTGCCACCAGCAGAATTCGGGGAGAGTCTGGAAACACCATATATTTT CATSRIRGESGNTIYF
TRBJ2-7 . . TRBV6-5 TGTGCCAGCAGTTATATCGGACAGAGTCCCTACGAGCAGTACTTC CASSYIGQSPYEQYF
TRBJ2-7 . TRBD1 TRBV5-1 TGCGCCAGCAGCTCGGGACAGGGGGCCTACGAGCAGTACTTC CASSSGQGAYEQYF
TRBJ2-2 . . TRBV15 TGTGCCACCAGCAGAGATGGGCAGCCCAACACCGGGGAGCTGTTTTTT CATSRDGQPNTGELFF
TRBJ1-2 . . TRBV28 TGTGCCAGCAGTTTAGTCGCCGGGACACTATACACCTTC CASSLVAGTLYTF
TRBJ2-3 few . TRBV5-5 TGTGCCAGCAGGGGCCTGAGAGATACGCAGTATTTT CASRGLRDTQYF
TRBJ2-7 . TRBD1 TRBV7-9 TGTGCCAGCAGCTTAGTGGGGGGACAGGGAACCCACGAGCAGTACTTC CASSLVGGQGTHEQYF
TRBJ1-4 few . TRBV29-1 TGCAGCGTGCCAGGCCTTAATAATGAAAAACTGTTTTTT CSVPGLNNEKLFF
TRBJ1-2 . . TRBV6-1 TGTGCCAGCAGTGAAGATGGGCAGGCCGCCTTGCAGGGCTACACCTTC CASSEDGQAALQGYTF
TRBJ2-3 . TRBD2 TRBV7-6 TGTGCCAGCAGCTCATTGCCGCCTAGCGGGGGGGGTGGAGCCCCCGCAGATACGCAGTATTTT CASSSLPPSGGGGAPADTQYF
TRBJ2-7 . . TRBV6-5 TGTGCCAGCAGTGAAAGAGGGGGCGAGCAGTACTTC CASSERGGEQYF
TRBJ2-3 . TRBD1 TRBV4-1 TGCGCCAGCAGCCAACGGACAGGGGGAATGGATACGCAGTATTTT CASSQRTGGMDTQYF
TRBJ1-4 . TRBD1 TRBV2 TGTGCCAGCACCCTACTCCGGGACAGGGCTGAAAAACTGTTTTTT CASTLLRDRAEKLFF
TRBJ2-1 . . TRBV9 TGTGCCAGCAGCGTAGAAAACTATCTGGATGAGCAGTTCTTC CASSVENYLDEQFF
TRBJ2-7 . TRBD1 TRBV7-9 TGTGCCAGCAGCTCTGAAATCCGGACAGGGCAATTCTCCTACGAGCAGTACTTC CASSSEIRTGQFSYEQYF
TRBJ2-7 . TRBD1 TRBV6-5 TGTGCCAGCGGGGACAGGGGCTCCTACGAGCAGTACTTC CASGDRGSYEQYF
TRBJ2-2 . . TRBV29-1 TGCAGCGTACTAACCGTGAACACCGGGGAGCTGTTTTTT CSVLTVNTGELFF
TRBJ1-2 . TRBD1 TRBV4-1 TGCGCCAGCAGCCAAGGGACAGGGCGGGCTAATGGCTACACCTTC CASSQGTGRANGYTF
TRBJ2-7 . . TRBV27 TGTGCCAGCAGTTTAGATGCAGGCCTTAGCGAGCAGTACTTC CASSLDAGLSEQYF
TRBJ2-3 once . TRBV6-1 TGTGCCAGCAGTAAAGAGGGAGCGAGACGCACAGATACGCAGTATTTT CASSKEGARRTDTQYF
TRBJ2-3 . TRBD2 TRBV15 TGTGCCACCAGCTGGAGTAGCGGGGGCACAGATACGCAGTATTTT CATSWSSGGTDTQYF